Each of the 24 T cell receptor beta chains below was sequenced from the same sample in a study of cytomegalovirus exposure and HLA in healthy donors. With 60 Vbeta and 13 Jbeta primers, the PCR was carried out. This table comes from immunoSEQ multiplex PCR, and its TCRdb copy is limited to in-frame clones, with some not included. The table has approximately 210,000 clones, over 60% seen once. The sample comprised PBMCs. Source of these receptors: a woman in her thirties or forties in good health and CMV-seronegative.

The J gene is TRBJ2-6, the V gene TRBV5-4; D gene uncertain. CDR1 is SGHNT, CDR2 YYREEE, per germline (reference sequence). Between the trimmed V and J ends, which lost 1 base and 0 bases, there was a span of 8 bases. The CDR3 extends over 16 amino acids. CDR3 nucleotide sequence: TGTGCCAGCAGCTTGCTTGTCCGCTCTGGGGCCAACGTCCTGACTTTC. It encodes CASSLLVRSGANVLTF.

The chain combines TRBV19 with TRBJ2-1, with D possibly TRBD1 on 6 matching bases. Deletions cut 8 bases from V and 9 bases from J, with 14 bases between. This CDR3 is built from 12 residues. Germline V CDR1 and CDR2: LNHDA, SQIVND (reference sequence). CDR3 in DNA: TGTGCCAGTGGGACGGGACAAATTGAGCAGTTCTTC. Protein: CASGTGQIEQFF.

This chain uses TRBV7-9 with TRBJ2-3; TRBD2 agrees at 11 bases. The CDR3 spans 16 residues. Trimming removed 5 bases from V and 3 bases from J; junction bases left unmatched: 7. Germline values: CDR1 SEHNR, CDR2 FQNEAQ (reference sequence). The CDR3 is CASSPGLAEGTDTQYF. CDR3 sequence (DNA): TGTGCCAGCAGCCCGGGACTAGCGGAGGGGACAGATACGCAGTATTTT.

This rearrangement joins TRBV18 to TRBJ2-7; TRBD2 might be the D (6 bases). The CDR3 runs to 14 residues. The V end was cut by 2 bases, the J end by 4 bases, with 12 bases between. Germline V lookup: CDR1 KGHSH, CDR2 LQKENI. CDR3 coding DNA: TGTGCCAGCTCACCAGGGACTCGGGAGTACGAGCAGTACTTC. Protein sequence: CASSPGTREYEQYF. Filled out from reference TRBV18 and TRBJ2-7, the complete variable domain reads NAGVMQNPRHLVRRRGQEARLRCSPMKGHSHVYWYRQLPEEGLKFMVYLQKENIIDESGMPKERFSAEFPKEGPSILRIQQVVRGDSAAYFCASSPGTREYEQYFGPGTRLTVT.

The chain is built from TRBV2 and TRBJ1-5; the D gene is possibly TRBD1 (5 bases). This CDR3 comprises 13 residues. The V and J ends lost 7 bases and 4 bases respectively, with 11 bases between them. The germline V gene encodes CDR1 SNHLY and CDR2 FYNNEI. The CDR3 spells CASTGGINQPQHF. DNA for the CDR3: TGTGCCAGCACCGGGGGGATAAATCAGCCCCAGCATTTT.

The genes are TRBV7-9 and TRBJ1-4; 7 bases fit TRBD1. The CDR3 sequence is 15 residues long. V gave up 0 bases and J gave up 4 bases; unmatched junction bases: 2. Germline assignment: CDR1 SEHNR and CDR2 FQNEAQ (reference sequence). Here the CDR3 DNA reads TGTGCCAGCAGCTTAGCGTGGGACAGTAATGAAAAACTGTTTTTT. Amino acid sequence: CASSLAWDSNEKLFF.

The chain employs TRBV5-1 and TRBJ2-3, with a tentative D call TRBD2 (6 bases). There are 17 residues in the CDR3. The V and J ends lost 1 base and 1 base respectively, with 16 bases between them. Looked up from germline, CDR1 is SGHRS and CDR2 is YFSETQ. CDR3 in DNA: TGCGCCAGCAGCTTGACGGGCGGGGCCCGGGGCACAGATACGCAGTATTTT. It is translated as CASSLTGGARGTDTQYF.

The V and J genes are TRBV5-1 and TRBJ1-2; D possibly corresponds to TRBD1 (5 bases). The germline V and J ends were trimmed by 4 bases and 8 bases, with 18 bases remaining between them. The germline V gene encodes CDR1 SGHRS and CDR2 YFSETQ. This CDR3 is 14 amino acids long. CDR3 sequence reads: CASSPKPGPEGYTF. The CDR3 DNA reads TGCGCCAGCAGCCCAAAGCCAGGGCCGGAGGGCTACACCTTC.

J is TRBJ1-4 and V is TRBV4-1; D is ambiguous. The length of the CDR3 is 14 residues. Germline CDR1 and CDR2: MGHRA and YSYEKL. Trimming took 3 bases from V and 3 from J, leaving 8 bases between them. CDR3 DNA sequence: TGCGCCAGCAGCCAGAGGGTTGCTAATGAAAAACTGTTTTTT. It specifies CASSQRVANEKLFF.

V and J are TRBV5-4 and TRBJ1-4; D is unresolved. Germline V gene sequence: CDR1 SGHNT, CDR2 YYREEE (reference sequence). This CDR3 comprises 14 residues. The ends were cut back, 6 bases at V and 13 bases at J, with 22 bases in the middle. The CDR3 bases are TGTGCCAGCACATCGGAGGTCCTTGGGGAAGGACTGTTTTTT. Amino acids: CASTSEVLGEGLFF.

The chain has TRBV4-3 and TRBJ1-4; 7 bases map to TRBD1. J gave up 4 bases and V 0 bases, and 2 bases lay outside the gene matches. Looked up from germline, CDR1 is LGHNA and CDR2 is YSLEER. The CDR3 sequence is 15 residues long. The CDR3 here is CASSQEGQNNEKLFF. The CDR3 DNA sequence: TGCGCCAGCAGCCAAGAGGGACAGAATAATGAAAAACTGTTTTTT.

The V gene is TRBV5-4, the J gene TRBJ1-2; D call uncertain. The CDR3 is 14 amino acids. Between the trimmed V and J ends, which lost 4 bases and 4 bases, there was a span of 14 bases. Germline V lookup: CDR1 SGHNT, CDR2 YYREEE (reference sequence). The CDR3 loop reads CASSPIEGSYGYTF. The CDR3 coding sequence is TGTGCCAGCAGCCCTATTGAGGGCAGCTATGGCTACACCTTC.

V gene TRBV9 combines with J gene TRBJ1-1, with D unclear. V was pared by 0 bases and J by 3 bases, with 9 bases between. Germline V gives CDR1 SGDLS, CDR2 YYNGEE. The CDR3 length is 14 residues. CDR3 DNA: TGTGCCAGCAGCGTAGGAGGGCGCGACACTGAAGCTTTCTTT. Protein: CASSVGGRDTEAFF.

The chain recombines TRBV6-4 with TRBJ1-1; TRBD1 matches at 8 bases. This CDR3 spans 14 amino acids. The V gene's germline CDR1 is MRHNA and CDR2 SNTAGT. V shed 4 bases and J 1 base; nucleotides not matched to a gene: 2. The CDR3 sequence: CASSAGQGNTEAFF. The CDR3 DNA follows: TGTGCCAGCAGTGCCGGACAGGGGAACACTGAAGCTTTCTTT.

V and J are TRBV2 and TRBJ2-4; tentatively, D is TRBD2 (6 bases). Between the trimmed V and J ends, which lost 8 bases and 0 bases, there was a span of 14 bases. There are 15 residues in the CDR3. The germline V gene has CDR1 SNHLY and CDR2 FYNNEI. The CDR3 is CASSLALLAKNIQYF. CDR3 nucleotides: TGTGCCAGCTCACTAGCTCTTCTAGCCAAAAACATTCAGTACTTC.

V and J are TRBV19 and TRBJ2-5, with 11 positions matching TRBD2. The DNA end lines up better with TRBJ2-7; the J call may be wrong. The CDR3 spans 17 residues. Looked up from germline, CDR1 is LNHDA and CDR2 is SQIVND (reference sequence). In DNA form, the CDR3 reads TGTGCCAGTAGTATCCTATTTAGCGGGAGGGCCTCCTACGAGCAGTACTTC. Translated: CASSILFSGRASYEQYF.

V gene TRBV6-1 combines with J gene TRBJ1-1; D not resolved. Germline V gene sequence: CDR1 MNHNS, CDR2 SASEGT. The V end lost 1 base, the J end lost 11 bases, and 14 bases lay between the germline ends. CDR3 size: 13 residues. Here the CDR3 DNA reads TGTGCCAGCAGTGAAGGGGCCCCCCAAGCTGCTTTCTTT. Its protein is CASSEGAPQAAFF.

This chain uses TRBV6-1 with TRBJ1-2; 7 nucleotides align to TRBD1. V was clipped by 0 bases and J by 0 bases; unmatched bases: 4. The CDR3 consists of 16 residues. Germline V CDR1 and CDR2: MNHNS, SASEGT. The CDR3, as DNA: TGTGCCAGCAGTGAAGCCCGACAGGGAGCTAACTATGGCTACACCTTC. Translation: CASSEARQGANYGYTF.

The chain combines TRBV5-6 with TRBJ2-3, with 8 bases matching TRBD2. With 1 base clipped from V and 9 bases from J, the junction kept 7 bases outside the gene matches. This CDR3 has 14 amino acids. Germline V gene sequence: CDR1 SGHDT, CDR2 YYEEEE. The CDR3, as DNA: TGTGCCAGCAGCTTGCGTCCCTCGGGGGGGACGCAGTATTTT. It specifies CASSLRPSGGTQYF. Complete variable domain (other parts from reference TRBV5-6 and TRBJ2-3): DAGVTQSPTHLIKTRGQQVTLRCSPKSGHDTVSWYQQALGQGPQFIFQYYEEEERQRGNFPDRFSGHQFPNYSSELNVNALLLGDSALYLCASSLRPSGGTQYFGPGTRLTVL.

The chain links TRBV7-2 to TRBJ2-7; 7 bases are a match to TRBD1. Trimming took 6 bases from V and 7 from J; bases not matched to a gene: 9. The germline V gene encodes CDR1 SGHTA and CDR2 FQGNSA. This CDR3 is 13 amino acids long. The CDR3 nucleotides read TGTGCCAGCAGTTCCGGGGCAGGGGGTGAGCAGTACGTC. Amino acid sequence: CASSSGAGGEQYV.

Of note for this clone: One end of the junction is discordant with germline, which a read error may explain. The chain uses TRBV5-1 and TRBJ2-1; possible D gene TRBD1, 6 bases. The CDR3 has 18 residues. CDR1 and CDR2 (germline): SGHRS, YFSETQ. CDR3 sequence (DNA): TGCGCCAGCAGATTGGCAGCAGGGGTCCAACGAGGAATCAATGAGCAGTTCTTC. As protein: CASRLAAGVQRGINEQFF.

The chain links TRBV30 to TRBJ2-1; 13 bases agree with TRBD2. This CDR3 is built from 15 residues. Trimming removed 7 bases from V and 4 bases from J; junction bases left unmatched: 7. Germline loops: CDR1 GTSNPN, CDR2 SVGIG (reference sequence). The CDR3 region is CALSTGLAGYNEQFF. The CDR3 coding sequence is TGTGCCTTATCAACGGGACTAGCGGGGTACAATGAGCAGTTCTTC.

This clone was seen a few times. The chain employs TRBV4-3 and TRBJ1-1; no clear D. The V end was cut by 3 bases, the J end by 3 bases, with 8 bases between. This CDR3 spans 13 amino acids. CDR1 and CDR2 (germline): LGHNA, YSLEER. The CDR3: CASSQRVDTEAFF. CDR3 DNA: TGCGCCAGCAGCCAGAGGGTGGACACTGAAGCTTTCTTT.

This chain links TRBV14 with TRBJ2-7, with D tentatively TRBD2 (5 bases). This CDR3 is 15 amino acids long. V was pared by 4 bases and J by 2 bases, with 15 bases between. The V gene's germline CDR1 is SGHDN and CDR2 FVKESK. The CDR3: CASSRTRTFPYEQYV. The DNA of the CDR3 is TGTGCCAGCAGCCGAACTAGGACTTTTCCCTACGAGCAGTACGTC.